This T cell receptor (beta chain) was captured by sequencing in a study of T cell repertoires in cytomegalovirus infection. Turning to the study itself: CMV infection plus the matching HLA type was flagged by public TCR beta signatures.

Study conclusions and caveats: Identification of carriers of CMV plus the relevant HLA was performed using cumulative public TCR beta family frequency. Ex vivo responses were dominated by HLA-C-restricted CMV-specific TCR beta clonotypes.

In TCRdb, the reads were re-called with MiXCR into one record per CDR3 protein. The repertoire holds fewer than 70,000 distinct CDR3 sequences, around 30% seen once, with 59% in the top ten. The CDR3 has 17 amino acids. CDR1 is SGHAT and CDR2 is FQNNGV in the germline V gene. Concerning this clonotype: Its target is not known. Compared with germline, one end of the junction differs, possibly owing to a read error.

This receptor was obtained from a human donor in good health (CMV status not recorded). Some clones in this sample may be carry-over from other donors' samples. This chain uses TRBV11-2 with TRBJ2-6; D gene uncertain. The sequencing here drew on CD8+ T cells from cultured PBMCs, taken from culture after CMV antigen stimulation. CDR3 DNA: TGTGCCAACAGCTTATTGAATCCCGTCCCTGGGGCCAACGTCCTGACTTTC. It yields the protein CANSLLNPVPGANVLTF.